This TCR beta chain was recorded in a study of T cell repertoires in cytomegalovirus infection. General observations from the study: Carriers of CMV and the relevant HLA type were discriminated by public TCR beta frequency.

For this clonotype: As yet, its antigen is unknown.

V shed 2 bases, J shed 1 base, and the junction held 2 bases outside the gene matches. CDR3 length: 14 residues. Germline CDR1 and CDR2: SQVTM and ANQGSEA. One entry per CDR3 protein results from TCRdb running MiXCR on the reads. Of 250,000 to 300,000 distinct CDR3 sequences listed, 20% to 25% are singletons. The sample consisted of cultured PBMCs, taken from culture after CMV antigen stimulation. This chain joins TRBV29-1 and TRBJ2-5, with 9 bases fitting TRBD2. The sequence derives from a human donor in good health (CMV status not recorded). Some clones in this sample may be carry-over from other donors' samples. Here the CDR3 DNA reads TGCAGCGTTGAAACTAGCGGGCGCCAAGAGACCCAGTACTTC. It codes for CSVETSGRQETQYF.